The entry below gives a single TCR beta chain sequence along with its context. Its antigen is unidentified. Per germline, CDR1 SGHVS and CDR2 FNYEAQ. V shed 1 base and J shed 1 base, with 13 bases lying between them. This CDR3 contains 16 residues. The sample belongs to a study of T-cell memory formation after mild COVID-19. In the study overall: TCR clusters mostly belonged to single donors. Study findings and constraints: For second-wave clones that peaked at day 37, SARS-CoV-2 specificity went unverified.

5'RACE with constant-segment primers yielded barcoded, UMI-tagged TCR alpha and TCR beta cDNA libraries. TCRdb redid the calling of the 5' RACE reads with MiXCR, one entry per CDR3 protein. The sample carries around 510,000 distinct CDR3 sequences, about a fifth recorded once. The sample comprised PBMCs or a T cell subset sorted from them (not recorded which). The chain combines TRBV7-6 with TRBJ1-2, with D possibly matching TRBD1 (5 bases). This TCR was recovered from an adult woman who had mild COVID-19 (a few samples of this study predate the infection). Cell type and time point are not known. CDR3 residues: CASSLGGHEDNYGYTF. The CDR3 DNA is TGTGCCAGCAGCTTAGGAGGACACGAAGATAACTATGGCTACACCTTC.